What follows describes a single T cell receptor (beta chain). Its target is not known. The data originate from a study of cytomegalovirus exposure and HLA in healthy donors. Study-level points and caveats: Whilst most TCR sequences proved rare, a subset of public TCRs occurred across many donors. Common viral pathogens (according to a later analysis) appeared linked to several of the most significant clusters. The authors enumerated around 150 TCR beta chains as linked to cytomegalovirus. A later analysis showed TCR association rates differing by HLA locus, peaking at DRB1 and lowest at HLA-C.

The V and J ends lost 3 bases and 3 bases, in that order; junction bases with no gene match: 3. The CDR3 loop spans 14 amino acids. Germline CDR1 is WSHSY and CDR2 is SAAADI. The primer mix had 60 Vbeta and 13 Jbeta primers. TCRdb's copy holds only in-frame clones and misses some; the assay was immunoSEQ multiplex PCR. The sample shows around 140,000 clones, over 60% of them seen only once. The sequence derives from a female donor in good health and CMV-seropositive. Sequencing was done on a sample of PBMCs. This rearrangement joins TRBV10-2 to TRBJ1-2; 8 bases line up with TRBD1. In DNA form, the CDR3 reads TGCGCCAGCAGTGACAACAGGGGGGACTATGGCTACACCTTC. Translated: CASSDNRGDYGYTF.